A single T cell receptor beta chain is shown here with its context. These data are taken from a study of blood T cell repertoires in COVID-19. The data were produced by immunoSEQ multiplex PCR, yet TCRdb's version contains in-frame clones alone and is incomplete. This sample has hundreds of thousands of clones, with about nine tenths found just once. Looked up from germline, CDR1 is SEHNR and CDR2 is FQNEAQ (reference sequence). With V trimmed by 5 bases and J by 7 bases, 8 bases remained unmatched. The CDR3 contains 15 residues. Sequencing was performed on PBMCs or T cells enriched from blood (not recorded which). This chain uses TRBV7-9 with TRBJ2-1, with TRBD2 matching over 10 bases. The sequence came from a woman between 50 and 59 years old who had recovered from COVID-19. The CDR3 DNA follows: TGTGCCAGCAGCCAGTCTAGCGGGAGTTGGAATGAGCAGTTCTTC. It encodes CASSQSSGSWNEQFF.